A single sample is the source of the 25 T cell receptor beta chains below, sequenced in a study of T cell responses to AZD1222 COVID-19 vaccine. TCRdb's table, derived via immunoSEQ multiplex PCR, lists solely in-frame clones and lacks some. The table shows about 160,000 clones, with 92% occurring only once. The sample in question was peripheral blood, obtained on day 0 of MenACWY control vaccination. These receptors all stem from an adult in good health.

The chain links TRBV9 to TRBJ1-3; unclear D gene. The length of the CDR3 is 15 residues. Germline-derived CDR1 and CDR2 are SGDLS and YYNGEE. V was cut by 0 bases and J by 2 bases, with 9 bases left in between. The CDR3 protein is CASSVGEGTGNTIYF. As DNA, the CDR3 is TGTGCCAGCAGCGTAGGGGAGGGAACTGGAAACACCATATATTTT.

The chain has TRBV19 and TRBJ2-1; TRBD2 aligns across 9 bases. The CDR3 runs to 14 residues. The V gene's germline CDR1 is LNHDA and CDR2 SQIVND (reference sequence). The ends lost 6 bases at V and 2 bases at J; junction bases unmatched: 2. CDR3 DNA sequence: TGTGCCAGTAGCCTAGCGGGGACCTACAATGAGCAGTTCTTC. This sequence encodes CASSLAGTYNEQFF.

The chain recombines TRBV19 with TRBJ2-3, with no clear D. This CDR3 comprises 13 residues. Germline CDR1 is LNHDA and CDR2 is SQIVND (reference sequence). Trimming left V 4 bases short and J 7 bases short, with 12 bases between. CDR3: CASSTLRLNTQYF. The CDR3 region has the DNA TGTGCCAGTAGTACACTCCGACTGAATACGCAGTATTTT.

The CDR3 here is CASSLQAPTGVSYEQYF. DNA of the CDR3: TGCGCCAGCAGCTTGCAGGCCCCGACAGGGGTCTCCTACGAGCAGTACTTC. The chain is built from TRBV5-1 and TRBJ2-7; 8 positions match TRBD1. The CDR3 extends over 17 amino acids. J lost 0 bases, V lost 1 base, and 9 bases had no gene match. The germline CDR1 and CDR2 sequences are SGHRS and YFSETQ.

The CDR3 protein is CASSLALNRQLNTEAFF. The CDR3 DNA sequence: TGCGCCAGCAGCTTGGCCCTGAATCGGCAGCTAAACACTGAAGCTTTCTTT. The chain combines TRBV5-1 with TRBJ1-1; D is uncertain. CDR1 and CDR2 from the germline V gene are SGHRS and YFSETQ. The CDR3 totals 17 residues. The V end lost 0 bases, the J end lost 2 bases, and 17 bases lay between the germline ends.

The chain is built from TRBV21-1 and TRBJ2-7; TRBD1, the D gene given by the table, was not confirmed from the DNA. TRBV21-1 is given as a pseudogene. The CDR3 loop spans 9 amino acids. CDR3 nucleotide sequence: TGTGCCCCCACCTACGAGCAGTACTTC. Its translation: CAPTYEQYF.

The rearrangement links TRBV6-6 to TRBJ2-6; D remains ambiguous. The CDR3 covers 14 residues. Between the trimmed V and J ends, which lost 4 bases and 2 bases, there was a span of 6 bases. Germline assignment: CDR1 MNHNY and CDR2 SVGAGI (reference sequence). CDR3 sequence reads: CASSSGAGANVLTF. DNA of the CDR3: TGTGCCAGCAGTTCTGGGGCTGGGGCCAACGTCCTGACTTTC.

V usage is TRBV10-3 and J usage is TRBJ2-7, with D possibly called TRBD1 or TRBD2 (5 bases each). This CDR3 has 12 amino acids. With 8 bases removed from V and 4 bases from J, the gap between germline ends came to 12 bases. Germline CDR1 reads ENHRY; CDR2 reads SYGVKD. The CDR3 nucleotides read TGTGCCATCGGCCGGGACCTATACGAGCAGTACTTC. It translates to CAIGRDLYEQYF.

This clone was found once. The V gene is TRBV5-1, the J gene TRBJ1-1; 8 nucleotides line up with TRBD1. CDR1 is SGHRS and CDR2 is YFSETQ in the germline V gene. Trimming at V came to 2 bases and at J to 6 bases, leaving 0 bases not matched to a gene. CDR3 size: 12 residues. The CDR3 is CASSLQGAEAFF. The CDR3, as DNA: TGCGCCAGCAGCTTACAGGGGGCTGAAGCTTTCTTT.

This clone was recorded a few times. The rearrangement joins TRBV19 to TRBJ1-2; tentatively, D is TRBD1 (5 bases). This CDR3 comprises 12 residues. Germline CDR1 and CDR2: LNHDA and SQIVND (reference sequence). V lost 9 bases and J lost 14, with 22 bases in between. For the CDR3, the DNA is TGTGCCAGCCTACAGGTTGGGGCCAGGAAAACCTTC. Translated: CASLQVGARKTF.

The chain is built from TRBV3-1 (or the pseudogene TRBV3-2) and TRBJ2-1; 7 nucleotides match TRBD2. With 0 bases clipped from V and 13 bases from J, the junction kept 3 bases outside the gene matches. Germline CDR1 LGHDT, CDR2 YNNKEL (reference sequence). This CDR3 region has 12 residues. The CDR3 region is CASSQEGRGQFF. The CDR3 nucleotides are TGTGCCAGCAGCCAAGAGGGGAGGGGACAGTTCTTC.

This chain uses TRBV6-2 or TRBV6-3 with TRBJ2-5, with a tentative D call TRBD2 (6 bases). The germline V and J ends were trimmed by 2 bases and 6 bases, with 13 bases remaining between them. Germline CDR1 is MNHEY and CDR2 is SVGEGT. This CDR3 region has 14 residues. The CDR3 bases are TGTGCCAGCAGTTACCCCCCCGGAGGGCAGACCCAGTACTTC. Translated, it gives CASSYPPGGQTQYF.

V gene TRBV30 combines with J gene TRBJ1-1; D ambiguous. The germline CDR1 and CDR2 sequences are GTSNPN and SVGIG (reference sequence). The CDR3 totals 12 residues. V shed 3 bases and J shed 5 bases, with 10 bases lying between them. For the CDR3, the DNA is TGTGCCTGGAGCGCTCAACGGACTGAAGCTTTCTTT. The encoded protein is CAWSAQRTEAFF. The variable domain in full, completed from reference TRBV30 and TRBJ1-1, reads SQTIHQWPATLVQPVGSPLSLECTVEGTSNPNLYWYRQAAGRGLQLLFYSVGIGQISSEVPQNLSASRPQDRQFILSSKKLLLSDSGFYLCAWSAQRTEAFFGQGTRLTVV.

The chain uses TRBV5-6 and TRBJ1-1; the D is unclear. The CDR3 covers 14 residues. Trimming stripped 5 bases from V and 0 bases from J, with 11 bases between. Germline CDR1 is SGHDT and CDR2 is YYEEEE. The CDR3: CASSDARVNTEAFF. CDR3 sequence (DNA): TGTGCCAGCAGTGACGCAAGGGTGAACACTGAAGCTTTCTTT.

The V gene is TRBV2, the J gene TRBJ2-7; tentatively, D is TRBD1 or TRBD2 (5 bases each). This CDR3 contains 13 residues. CDR1 is SNHLY and CDR2 is FYNNEI in the germline V gene. The V and J ends lost 2 bases and 5 bases respectively, with 10 bases between them. The CDR3 is CASSEMGRHEQYF. The CDR3 DNA follows: TGTGCCAGCAGTGAAATGGGACGGCACGAGCAGTACTTC.

This CDR3 is CASRGQGDNEQFF. CDR3 nucleotide sequence: TGTGCCAGTAGGGGACAGGGAGACAATGAGCAGTTCTTC. The J gene is TRBJ2-1, the V gene TRBV19, with 9 bases that match TRBD1. Germline V lookup: CDR1 LNHDA, CDR2 SQIVND (reference sequence). CDR3 length: 13 amino acids. V shed 6 bases, J shed 5 bases, and the junction held 2 bases outside the gene matches.

The gene calls are TRBV5-1 and TRBJ1-2, with 9 bases aligning to TRBD1. CDR3 length: 16 amino acids. V lost 4 bases, J lost 1 base, and 8 bases stayed unmatched. The V gene's germline CDR1 is SGHRS and CDR2 YFSETQ. The CDR3 bases are TGCGCCAGCAGCCCAGCTGGGGGACAGGGTAACTATGGCTACACCTTC. Translating it yields CASSPAGGQGNYGYTF.

This chain links TRBV7-9 with TRBJ1-4; D is undetermined. V lost 4 bases and J lost 8, with 20 bases in between. The CDR3 extends over 16 amino acids. Germline V gene lookup returns CDR1 SEHNR and CDR2 FQNEAQ (reference sequence). This CDR3 is CASSSPRTRLREKLFF. The CDR3 DNA follows: TGTGCCAGCAGCTCTCCGAGGACCCGGCTAAGGGAAAAACTGTTTTTT.

The chain links TRBV24-1 to TRBJ1-1; 7 bases line up with TRBD1. Germline V lookup: CDR1 KGHDR, CDR2 SFDVKD. This CDR3 is 15 amino acids long. With 7 bases clipped from V and 1 base from J, the junction kept 8 bases outside the gene matches. In DNA form, the CDR3 reads TGTGCCACCAGGCAACAGGGGCGGGGGAACACTGAAGCTTTCTTT. It specifies CATRQQGRGNTEAFF.

The V call is TRBV6-2 or TRBV6-3, the J call TRBJ2-2, with a possible D match to TRBD2 (6 bases). The CDR3 has 14 residues. Germline V gene sequence: CDR1 MNHEY, CDR2 SVGEGT. The V gene lost 5 bases and the J gene lost 8 bases, with 15 bases spanning the gap. The CDR3 sequence: CASSQLAVWGELFF. Written as DNA, the CDR3 is TGTGCCAGCAGTCAATTAGCGGTCTGGGGGGAGCTGTTTTTT.

J is TRBJ1-1 and V is TRBV29-1; D unclear. There are 10 residues in the CDR3. Germline CDR1 reads SQVTM; CDR2 reads ANQGSEA. V lost 5 bases, J lost 10 bases, and 11 bases lay in between. In nucleotides, the CDR3 is TGCAGCGTTTTTTTACCGACAGCTTTCTTT. This sequence encodes CSVFLPTAFF.

With respect to this clone: The junction shows a germline mismatch at one end, possibly a read error. The chain links TRBV6-1 to TRBJ1-2; D is perhaps TRBD1 (5 bases). CDR1 is MNHNS and CDR2 is SASEGT in the germline V gene. The CDR3 spans 13 residues. The CDR3 spells CASSERVPGTPSF. CDR3 nucleotides: TGTGCCAGCAGTGAACGGGTTCCGGGGACGCCCTCTTTC.

This clone was seen just once. The rearrangement links TRBV2 to TRBJ2-1; 16 nucleotides agree with TRBD2. Looked up from germline, CDR1 is SNHLY and CDR2 is FYNNEI. Germline trimming cut 6 bases from V and 9 bases from J; bases unmatched to any gene: 8. This CDR3 has 16 residues. The chain's CDR3 is CASRGGTSGRGSEQFF. The CDR3 nucleotides read TGTGCCAGCAGGGGAGGGACTAGCGGGAGGGGTAGTGAGCAGTTCTTC.

The CDR3 DNA sequence: TGTGCCAGCAGTGAATGGACGGGGGCTGACTACGAGCAGTACTTC. Translated: CASSEWTGADYEQYF. V usage is TRBV2 and J usage is TRBJ2-7; D possibly matches TRBD1 or TRBD2 (6 bases each). This CDR3 has 15 amino acids. Germline V gene sequence: CDR1 SNHLY, CDR2 FYNNEI. V lost 2 bases and J lost 3, with 14 bases in between.

The chain links TRBV13 to TRBJ1-5; 9 bases agree with TRBD1. Germline-derived CDR1 and CDR2 are PRHDT and FYEKMQ (reference sequence). The CDR3 length is 15 residues. V lost 3 bases, J lost 7 bases, and 7 bases stayed unmatched. The CDR3 spells CASSFSGQGGQPQHF. CDR3 in DNA: TGTGCCAGCAGCTTCTCGGGACAGGGAGGACAGCCCCAGCATTTT.